A selection of T cell receptor beta chains follows, all from one sample in a study of identical twins. Via MiXCR, TCRdb re-called the 5' RACE reads, giving one row per CDR3 protein. Of some 1,700,000 distinct CDR3 sequences detected, 32% appear once; the ten largest clones hold about 0.3%. The specimen was cord blood. The receptors originated from a newborn girl in good health. Both conserved end residues are part of each CDR3. Fields, in order: D gene, V gene, clone size, CDR3 length, J gene, CDR3 protein, CDR3 DNA. The D gene is left open where the match is weak. Clone size is shown for a subset of rows, as once, few, many or a class of expanded clone.

TRBD1	TRBV12-3/TRBV12-4	few	17	TRBJ1-6	CASSSRQGAAYNSPLHF	TGTGCCAGCAGTTCTCGACAGGGGGCCGCCTATAATTCACCCCTCCACTTT
.	TRBV25-1	few	15	TRBJ2-7	CASSEFAGRSYEQYF	TGTGCCAGCAGTGAATTCGCGGGACGCTCCTACGAGCAGTACTTC
.	TRBV5-1	many	14	TRBJ1-4	CASSFRDTNEKLFF	TGCGCCAGCAGCTTCCGGGACACTAATGAAAAACTGTTTTTT
.	TRBV6-5	.	14	TRBJ2-1	CASSYDPVGNEQFF	TGTGCCAGCAGTTACGACCCGGTGGGCAATGAGCAGTTCTTC
TRBD2	TRBV28	.	15	TRBJ2-3	CASSSGGEGTDTQYF	TGTGCCAGCAGCTCGGGGGGAGAGGGTACAGATACGCAGTATTTT
.	TRBV19	.	15	TRBJ1-5	CASSSTGYINQPQHF	TGTGCCAGTAGTAGTACAGGGTATATCAATCAGCCCCAGCATTTT
TRBD1	TRBV20-1	few	13	TRBJ1-6	CSWPGTGGSPLHF	TGCAGTTGGCCGGGGACAGGGGGTTCACCCCTCCACTTT
TRBD2	TRBV7-9	.	14	TRBJ2-3	CASSPKTSADTQYF	TGTGCCAGCAGCCCCAAAACTAGCGCAGATACGCAGTATTTT
TRBD2	TRBV4-2	many	16	TRBJ2-7	CASSQGHGLVSHEQYF	TGTGCCAGCAGCCAAGGACATGGACTAGTCTCCCACGAGCAGTACTTC
.	TRBV5-1	many	18	TRBJ2-3	CASSLAGVESLSTDTQYF	TGCGCCAGCAGCTTGGCCGGAGTGGAAAGCCTTAGCACAGATACGCAGTATTTT
.	TRBV11-3	few	15	TRBJ2-1	CASSLTRMPYNEQFF	TGTGCCAGCAGTTTAACCCGGATGCCCTACAATGAGCAGTTCTTC
.	TRBV4-1	.	13	TRBJ2-2	CASSLYWNGELFF	TGCGCCAGCAGCCTTTACTGGAACGGGGAGCTGTTTTTT
.	TRBV4-1	many	15	TRBJ2-4	CASSQGTLAKNIQYF	TGCGCCAGCAGCCAAGGAACGCTAGCCAAAAACATTCAGTACTTC
TRBD2	TRBV11-2	.	17	TRBJ2-3	CASSLGPRVTSADTQYF	TGTGCCAGCAGCTTAGGTCCCAGGGTGACTAGCGCAGATACGCAGTATTTT
.	TRBV4-2	.	15	TRBJ2-1	CASSLGEEGHNEQFF	TGTGCCAGCAGCCTAGGGGAGGAGGGCCACAATGAGCAGTTCTTC
.	TRBV5-1	.	17	TRBJ2-3	CASSLGEWRRRTDTQYF	TGCGCCAGCAGCTTAGGGGAATGGCGGAGACGCACAGATACGCAGTATTTT
.	TRBV25-1	many	13	TRBJ1-2	CASSVAGMHGYTF	TGTGCCAGCAGTGTAGCAGGGATGCATGGCTACACCTTC
.	TRBV2	.	16	TRBJ1-5	CGSSEEGGLGNQPQHF	TGTGGCAGCAGTGAAGAGGGGGGTTTGGGCAATCAGCCCCAGCATTTT
.	TRBV20-1	.	13	TRBJ1-2	CSAKGNGPHGYTF	TGCAGTGCCAAGGGGAATGGGCCACATGGCTACACCTTC
.	TRBV10-3	.	14	TRBJ2-5	CAISDQGREETQYF	TGTGCCATCAGTGACCAGGGACGGGAAGAGACCCAGTACTTC
TRBD1	TRBV6-6	.	14	TRBJ1-2	CASSYDQGVDGYTF	TGTGCCAGCAGTTACGACCAGGGGGTCGATGGCTACACCTTC
.	TRBV7-9	.	14	TRBJ2-5	CASSLREYQETQYF	TGTGCCAGCAGCTTAAGGGAGTACCAAGAGACCCAGTACTTC
.	TRBV7-9	.	15	TRBJ2-1	CASSALRGSYNEQFF	TGTGCCAGCAGCGCTCTCAGGGGATCCTACAATGAGCAGTTCTTC
TRBD2	TRBV6-1	.	15	TRBJ2-7	CASKASGSSYNEQYF	TGTGCCAGCAAGGCTAGCGGGAGCTCCTACAATGAGCAGTACTTC